A single sample is the source of the 20 T cell receptor beta chains below, sequenced in a study of blood T cell repertoires in COVID-19. Method: immunoSEQ multiplex PCR; TCRdb's copy keeps in-frame clones and lacks some. The data show about 30,000 clones, approximately 80% seen once. Material: peripheral blood. The receptors shown here come from a man older than 75 with acute or convalescent COVID-19.

The V call is TRBV11-2, the J call TRBJ2-2, with D perhaps matching TRBD1 (6 bases). V was trimmed by 4 bases and J by 7 bases, leaving 13 bases between them. The germline V gene encodes CDR1 SGHAT and CDR2 FQNNGV. The CDR3 sequence is 14 residues long. CDR3 sequence (DNA): TGTGCCAGCAGCTCGGGACCCAGGGGCGGGGAGCTGTTTTTT. Its protein product is CASSSGPRGGELFF.

The chain joins TRBV11-2 to TRBJ2-1; TRBD2 might be the D (5 bases). CDR3 length equals 15 residues. V lost 6 bases and J 10 bases, leaving 22 bases between the germline ends. CDR1 and CDR2 from the germline V gene are SGHAT and FQNNGV. In nucleotides, the CDR3 is TGTGCCAGCAGAATTCTCGGTCTGCGGGCTACAGAGCAGTTCTTC. It translates to CASRILGLRATEQFF.

The chain is built from TRBV4-1 and TRBJ1-6; 7 bases agree with TRBD1. The germline CDR1 and CDR2 sequences are MGHRA and YSYEKL. CDR3 length equals 16 residues. V lost 1 base, J lost 6 bases, and 6 bases stayed unmatched. This CDR3 is CASSQAGGPANSPLHF. In DNA, the CDR3 is TGCGCCAGCAGCCAAGCAGGGGGTCCGGCTAATTCACCCCTCCACTTT.

Regarding this clone: An end of the junction differs from the germline gene, which may be a read error. The rearrangement links TRBV7-7 to TRBJ2-6; D ambiguous. The germline V gene encodes CDR1 SSHAT and CDR2 FNYEAQ (reference sequence). The length of the CDR3 is 15 residues. The CDR3 coding sequence is TGTGCTAGCAGCTCAGGTTTCTCTGGGGCCAACGTCCTGACTTTC. It is translated as CASSSGFSGANVLTF.

A single count supports this clone. The gene calls are TRBV7-2 and TRBJ1-1, with D maybe TRBD1 (5 bases). The CDR3 spans 12 residues. Germline values: CDR1 SGHTA, CDR2 FQGNSA. V was cut by 2 bases and J by 10 bases, with 11 bases left in between. CDR3 DNA: TGTGCCAGCAGCTTAAACGGGGGGAGAGCTTTCTTT. Protein sequence: CASSLNGGRAFF. The full variable domain, with the rest looked up from reference TRBV7-2 and TRBJ1-1, is GAGVSQSPSNKVTEKGKDVELRCDPISGHTALYWYRQSLGQGLEFLIYFQGNSAPDKSGLPSDRFSAERTGGSVSTLTIQRTQQEDSAVYLCASSLNGGRAFFGQGTRLTVV.

V gene TRBV2 combines with J gene TRBJ1-4; D perhaps matches TRBD1 (5 bases). CDR1 and CDR2 (germline): SNHLY, FYNNEI. Between the trimmed V and J ends, which lost 5 bases and 0 bases, there was a span of 7 bases. The length of the CDR3 is 14 residues. In DNA form, the CDR3 reads TGTGCCAGCAGTAAGGGGTCAACTAATGAAAAACTGTTTTTT. Its translation: CASSKGSTNEKLFF.

The gene calls are TRBV30 and TRBJ1-5, with D perhaps TRBD1 (6 bases). Between the trimmed V and J ends, which lost 3 bases and 7 bases, there was a span of 16 bases. The CDR3 totals 14 residues. Per germline, CDR1 GTSNPN and CDR2 SVGIG (reference sequence). The CDR3, as DNA: TGTGCCTGGAGCGCCACAGGGCGTGGGCAGCCCCAGCATTTT. Translating gives CAWSATGRGQPQHF.

The chain employs TRBV12-5 and TRBJ1-1; maybe TRBD1 (6 bases). This CDR3 spans 18 amino acids. V lost 0 bases and J lost 3, with 20 bases in between. Germline V gene sequence: CDR1 LGHNT, CDR2 FRNRAP. Written as DNA, the CDR3 is TGTGCTAGTGGTTTGGTAATGGGGGCCCAGGGGAGGGACACTGAAGCTTTCTTT. Its translation is CASGLVMGAQGRDTEAFF.

This clone occurred once. The chain couples TRBV14 to TRBJ2-1, with D perhaps TRBD1 (5 bases). The CDR3 is 14 amino acids. Germline CDR1 reads SGHDN; CDR2 reads FVKESK. V lost 7 bases and J lost 5, with 15 bases in between. The CDR3 coding sequence is TGTGCCAGCAAACCCCAGGGAAGTCACAATGAGCAGTTCTTC. Its protein product is CASKPQGSHNEQFF. The whole variable domain, filled in from reference TRBV14 and TRBJ2-1, reads EAGVTQFPSHSVIEKGQTVTLRCDPISGHDNLYWYRRVMGKEIKFLLHFVKESKQDESGMPNNRFLAERTGGTYSTLKVQPAELEDSGVYFCASKPQGSHNEQFFGPGTRLTVL.

The V gene is TRBV4-3, the J gene TRBJ1-2, with a tentative D call TRBD1 (6 bases). Trimming pared 4 bases from V and 6 bases from J, leaving 15 bases between. Germline V gene sequence: CDR1 LGHNA, CDR2 YSLEER. The CDR3 is made up of 14 amino acids. Here the CDR3 DNA reads TGCGCCAGCAGCCCGTCGTGGGCAGGGGATGGCTACACCTTC. Its translation: CASSPSWAGDGYTF.

The chain recombines TRBV7-2 with TRBJ2-3; no definite D call. Trimming cost V 5 bases and J 0 bases, with 9 bases left between them. CDR1 SGHTA and CDR2 FQGNSA come from the germline V gene. This CDR3 has 14 amino acids. In DNA, the CDR3 is TGTGCCAGCAGCCCTTTAGAGAGCACAGATACGCAGTATTTT. It yields the protein CASSPLESTDTQYF. Filled out from reference TRBV7-2 and TRBJ2-3, the complete variable domain reads GAGVSQSPSNKVTEKGKDVELRCDPISGHTALYWYRQSLGQGLEFLIYFQGNSAPDKSGLPSDRFSAERTGGSVSTLTIQRTQQEDSAVYLCASSPLESTDTQYFGPGTRLTVL.

The CDR3 reads CASSPQGANTGELFF. In DNA form, the CDR3 reads TGTGCCAGCAGCCCACAGGGGGCGAACACCGGGGAGCTGTTTTTT. The chain combines TRBV9 with TRBJ2-2; 8 nucleotides agree with TRBD1. This CDR3 is built from 15 residues. The V gene end was trimmed by 4 bases and the J gene end by 0 bases; junction bases not matched to a gene: 2. CDR1 and CDR2 (germline): SGDLS, YYNGEE.

The chain is built from TRBV7-8 and TRBJ1-2, with a possible D match to TRBD1 (5 bases). The V end was cut by 5 bases, the J end by 9 bases, with 10 bases between. This CDR3 comprises 11 residues. Germline loops: CDR1 SGHVS, CDR2 FQNEAQ. As DNA, the CDR3 is TGTGCCAGCAGCCCGACAGATCGCTACACCTTC. As protein: CASSPTDRYTF.

This chain connects TRBV24-1 to TRBJ2-3; D remains unclear. Germline values: CDR1 KGHDR, CDR2 SFDVKD. This CDR3 is built from 13 residues. Trimming removed 5 bases from V and 6 bases from J, with 11 bases in between. CDR3 bases: TGTGCCACCAGTGCCAGGTTTGGGGATACGCAGTATTTT. Its protein is CATSARFGDTQYF.

This chain links TRBV7-2 with TRBJ2-4; 9 bases map to TRBD2. Germline V gene sequence: CDR1 SGHTA, CDR2 FQGNSA. The CDR3 runs to 16 residues. The trim removed 5 bases at V and 1 base at J, leaving 6 bases unmatched. CDR3 DNA sequence: TGTGCCAGCAGCGCGCTAGCGGGATGGGCCAAAAACATTCAGTACTTC. It encodes CASSALAGWAKNIQYF.

The chain has TRBV9 and TRBJ1-4; 9 bases are a match to TRBD1. This CDR3 is built from 17 residues. In germline, CDR1 is SGDLS, CDR2 YYNGEE. The V gene end was trimmed by 4 bases and the J gene end by 7 bases; junction bases not matched to a gene: 14. The CDR3 region is CASSSRVDTGGLEKLFF. CDR3 nucleotide sequence: TGTGCCAGCAGCTCGAGGGTAGATACAGGGGGCCTTGAAAAACTGTTTTTT.

The rearrangement uses TRBV28 and TRBJ1-6; 10 nucleotides align to TRBD1. Trimming removed 2 bases from V and 2 bases from J; junction bases left unmatched: 0. Germline loops: CDR1 MDHEN, CDR2 SYDVKM. The CDR3 has 16 amino acids. The CDR3 region has the DNA TGTGCCAGCAGTTTAGGGACAGGGGCCTATAATTCACCCCTCCACTTT. Translating it yields CASSLGTGAYNSPLHF. The full variable domain, rest sourced from reference TRBV28 and TRBJ1-6, is DVKVTQSSRYLVKRTGEKVFLECVQDMDHENMFWYRQDPGLGLRLIYFSYDVKMKEKGDIPEGYSVSREKKERFSLILESASTNQTSMYLCASSLGTGAYNSPLHFGNGTRLTVT.

This chain links TRBV6-2 or TRBV6-3 with TRBJ2-3; 7 bases align to TRBD2. The J segment lost 6 bases and the V segment lost 6 bases, leaving 12 bases of the junction unmatched. Germline V CDR1 and CDR2: MNHEY, SVGEGT. The CDR3 length is 15 residues. The CDR3: CASSTPGLSGDTQYF. Written as DNA, the CDR3 is TGTGCCAGCAGCACTCCGGGACTATCCGGGGATACGCAGTATTTT.

The chain couples TRBV6-5 to TRBJ1-5; possible D gene TRBD1, 6 bases. From germline, CDR1 is MNHEY and CDR2 SVGAGI. V lost 6 bases and J 0 bases, leaving 12 bases between the germline ends. The CDR3 extends over 15 amino acids. CDR3 loop: CASRVQGSSNQPQHF. The DNA of the CDR3 is TGTGCCAGCAGAGTACAGGGTTCTAGCAATCAGCCCCAGCATTTT.

The genes are TRBV5-4 and TRBJ2-5; 11 bases map to TRBD1. Per germline, CDR1 SGHNT and CDR2 YYREEE (reference sequence). Losses at the gene ends were 4 bases for V and 5 bases for J; bases not matched to a gene: 10. The CDR3 has 16 residues. The DNA for the CDR3 is TGTGCCAGCAGCCAAATGGGACAGGGGGTGAGGGAGACCCAGTACTTC. Its protein is CASSQMGQGVRETQYF.